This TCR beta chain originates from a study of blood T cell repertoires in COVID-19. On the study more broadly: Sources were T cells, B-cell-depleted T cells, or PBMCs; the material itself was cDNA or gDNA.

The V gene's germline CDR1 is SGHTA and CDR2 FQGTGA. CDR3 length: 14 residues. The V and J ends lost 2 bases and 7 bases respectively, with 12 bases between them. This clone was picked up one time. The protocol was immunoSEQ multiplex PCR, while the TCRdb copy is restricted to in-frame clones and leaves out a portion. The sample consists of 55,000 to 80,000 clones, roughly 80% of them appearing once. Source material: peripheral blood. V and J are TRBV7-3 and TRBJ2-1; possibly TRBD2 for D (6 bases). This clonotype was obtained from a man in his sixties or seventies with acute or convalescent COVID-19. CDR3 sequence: CASSLVEGQNEQFF. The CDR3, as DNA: TGTGCCAGCAGCTTAGTGGAGGGCCAGAATGAGCAGTTCTTC.